Sequencing of this TCR beta chain was carried out in a study of human T cells and chemical hapten exposure. Study-wide background: A patient group, mainly female, showed alopecia areata, totalis or universalis.

As regards this clonotype: What it recognizes is unknown.

Specified time point: pre-sensitization, week 0. As for treatment: therapeutic diphenylcyclopropenone sensitization with weekly scalp DPC. Sample donors consisted of patients with alopecia, aged 18 to 70 years, who were suitable for DPC. Study conclusions and caveats: With regard to DPC sensitization, TCRs above 1 in 1000 frequency did not change.

TCRdb independently ran MiXCR on the RACE reads; one entry per CDR3 protein. Of 270,000 or so distinct CDR3 sequences in the sample, approximately 7.5% were seen once. There are 14 residues in the CDR3. V was shortened by 0 bases and J by 7 bases, with 12 bases between the two germline ends. Germline CDR1 is SGHRS and CDR2 is YFSETQ. The sample was whole blood, taken in connection with sensitization to the hapten diphenylcyclopropenone (DPC). This sequence joins TRBV5-1 and TRBJ2-3, with a tentative D call TRBD2 (5 bases). This TCR derives from a man aged 18 to 29 with alopecia areata. Some clones in this sample may be carry-over from other donors' samples. In DNA form, the CDR3 reads TGCGCCAGCAGCTTGGACAATCGGGATCATACGCAGTATTTT. It specifies CASSLDNRDHTQYF.